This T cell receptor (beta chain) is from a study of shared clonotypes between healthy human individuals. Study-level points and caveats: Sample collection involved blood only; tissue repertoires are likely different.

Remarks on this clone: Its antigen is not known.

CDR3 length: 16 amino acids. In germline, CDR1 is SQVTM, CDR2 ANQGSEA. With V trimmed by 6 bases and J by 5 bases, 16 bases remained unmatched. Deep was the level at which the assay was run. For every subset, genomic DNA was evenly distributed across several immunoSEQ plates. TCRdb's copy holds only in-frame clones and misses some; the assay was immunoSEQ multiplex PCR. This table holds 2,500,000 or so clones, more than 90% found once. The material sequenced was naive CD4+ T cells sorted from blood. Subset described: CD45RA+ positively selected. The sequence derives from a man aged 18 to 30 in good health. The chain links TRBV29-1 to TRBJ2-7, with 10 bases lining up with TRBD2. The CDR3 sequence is CSVDAGGSGRFDEQYF. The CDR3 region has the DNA TGCAGCGTCGACGCAGGAGGTAGCGGGAGGTTTGACGAGCAGTACTTC.